This T cell receptor beta chain emerged from a study of T cells in Graves' hyperthyroidism and ophthalmopathy. Study background: Once the initial diagnosis was made, peripheral blood was obtained before any treatment. Whole-study results and caveats: In validation, the model predicted ophthalmopathy. These predictions came a median about 6 months before onset.

The CDR3 extends over 15 amino acids. CDR1 and CDR2 (germline): LNHDA, SQIVND (reference sequence). V dropped 10 bases and J dropped 1; count of bases not matched to a gene: 12. Researchers amplified the TCR beta CDR3 regions from RNA transcripts. The study used the HTBI primer set for a first-round RT-PCR of the TCR CDR3. TCRdb reprocessed the multiplex PCR reads via MiXCR and lists one record per CDR3 protein. The table shows around 440,000 distinct CDR3 sequences, with approximately 14% occurring only once. This clonotype was observed a handful of times. Its antigen is unidentified. The chain joins TRBV19 to TRBJ2-5; 7 bases are a match to TRBD2. The sequence derives from a young woman with Graves' hyperthyroidism. The sequenced sample was blood. CDR3 loop: CATRAGLAVQETQYF. The CDR3 DNA follows: TGTGCCACCCGAGCGGGGCTAGCGGTCCAAGAGACCCAGTACTTC.